This T cell receptor (beta chain) was found in a study of T-cell memory formation after mild COVID-19. Trimming cost V 5 bases and J 3 bases, with 13 bases left between them. Germline values: CDR1 SGHTA, CDR2 FQGNSA. This CDR3 spans 14 amino acids. TCRdb redid the calling of the 5' RACE reads with MiXCR, one entry per CDR3 protein. The sample has some 130,000 distinct CDR3 sequences, about 6.5% seen once. A few counts support this clonotype. What it binds is unknown. Broader study findings: Clones shrinking between day 15 and 85 showed a balanced CD4/CD8 split, and those that grew later tilted toward CD4+.

This receptor was taken from an adult woman who had mild COVID-19 (a few samples of this study predate the infection). Cell type and time point are not known. Sequenced: PBMCs or a T cell subset sorted from them (not recorded which). V gene TRBV7-2 combines with J gene TRBJ1-1, with D hard to call. The DNA for the CDR3 is TGTGCCAGCAGCCTTTATAGGACGGACACTGAAGCTTTCTTT. Translating gives CASSLYRTDTEAFF.